Listed here are 18 T cell receptor beta chains from one sample, sequenced in a study of Ad26.COV2.S vaccination and SARS-CoV-2 variants. Method: immunoSEQ multiplex PCR; TCRdb's copy keeps in-frame clones and lacks some. This table has 450,000 to 550,000 clones, roughly nine tenths appearing once. Treatment specified: some 20 received Ad26.COV2.S at low or high dose, single or two shots; roughly five received placebo; per-sample allocation not given. Samples came from day 63 after the first vaccine or placebo injection. Sequenced material: peripheral blood, taken in a trial of Ad26.COV2.S vaccine versus placebo. These receptors were obtained from a person between 18 and 65 years old who received the Ad26.COV2.S COVID-19 vaccine or a placebo.

The CDR3 sequence is CASSLRGSPAGGFDEQYF. In DNA form, the CDR3 reads TGCGCCAGCAGCTTGCGGGGTTCTCCCGCAGGGGGCTTCGACGAGCAGTACTTC. The V call is TRBV5-1, the J call TRBJ2-7; 8 bases are a match to TRBD1. CDR1 and CDR2 (germline): SGHRS, YFSETQ. V was clipped by 1 base and J by 5 bases; unmatched bases: 17. There are 18 residues in the CDR3.

The chain combines TRBV19 with TRBJ1-4; TRBD1 is a possible D gene (5 bases). Germline V gene sequence: CDR1 LNHDA, CDR2 SQIVND (reference sequence). V lost 3 bases and J lost 6, with 17 bases in between. The CDR3 length is 16 residues. The CDR3 protein is CASSIRGASRHEKLFF. For the CDR3, the DNA is TGTGCCAGTAGTATTAGGGGCGCCTCACGCCATGAAAAACTGTTTTTT.

The chain joins TRBV7-2 to TRBJ2-1; D possibly corresponds to TRBD2 (7 bases). Germline CDR1 SGHTA, CDR2 FQGNSA. Trimming stripped 3 bases from V and 4 bases from J, with 13 bases between. This CDR3 spans 15 amino acids. The CDR3 nucleotides are TGTGCCAGCAGCTTGAGGGGGGGCTCTTACAATGAGCAGTTCTTC. Protein sequence: CASSLRGGSYNEQFF.

V gene TRBV25-1 combines with J gene TRBJ1-1; D is undetermined. This CDR3 has 12 amino acids. Germline V gene data show CDR1 as MGHDK and CDR2 as SYGVNS. Deletions cut 7 bases from V and 1 base from J, with 7 bases between. The DNA for the CDR3 is TGTGCCAGCAACAACAGGAACACTGAAGCTTTCTTT. Amino acids: CASNNRNTEAFF.

V gene TRBV4-3 combines with J gene TRBJ1-3, with a weak D call TRBD1 (6 bases). Germline CDR1 is LGHNA and CDR2 is YSLEER. The CDR3 length is 17 residues. Between the trimmed V and J ends, which lost 1 base and 2 bases, there was a span of 15 bases. CDR3 protein: CASSQAPGTTAGNTIYF. CDR3 DNA: TGCGCCAGCAGCCAAGCCCCAGGGACAACAGCTGGAAACACCATATATTTT.

V gene TRBV19 combines with J gene TRBJ1-5; TRBD1 agrees at 7 bases. Germline V gives CDR1 LNHDA, CDR2 SQIVND (reference sequence). The V segment lost 8 bases and the J segment 7 bases; nucleotides outside the gene matches: 5. CDR3 length: 12 amino acids. In nucleotides, the CDR3 is TGTGCCAGTTCCAGGGGGAACCAGCCCCAGCATTTT. Amino acid sequence: CASSRGNQPQHF.

This chain joins TRBV7-8 and TRBJ2-2; TRBD1 is a possible D gene (5 bases). The ends were cut back, 2 bases at V and 8 bases at J, with 12 bases in the middle. Germline CDR1 and CDR2: SGHVS and FQNEAQ. The CDR3 sequence is 14 residues long. This CDR3 is CASSLPTDWGELFF. CDR3 sequence (DNA): TGTGCCAGCAGCTTACCGACAGACTGGGGGGAGCTGTTTTTT.

The chain links TRBV5-6 to TRBJ1-2; the D is unclear. V gave up 0 bases and J gave up 1 base, with 7 bases separating them. In germline, CDR1 is SGHDT, CDR2 YYEEEE. The CDR3 is made up of 14 amino acids. CDR3 sequence reads: CASSLGLNNYGYTF. For the CDR3, the DNA is TGTGCCAGCAGCTTGGGACTCAATAACTATGGCTACACCTTC.

The gene calls are TRBV27 and TRBJ1-4; D remains unclear. Trimming removed 3 bases from V and 5 bases from J, with 7 bases in between. The CDR3 is 13 amino acids. Germline lookup yields CDR1 MNHEY and CDR2 SMNVEV (reference sequence). For the CDR3, the DNA is TGTGCCAGCAGTTTGAATAGGAATGAAAAACTGTTTTTT. Translated, it gives CASSLNRNEKLFF.

This chain links TRBV18 with TRBJ1-6, with TRBD1 identical over 10 bases. Germline CDR1 reads KGHSH; CDR2 reads LQKENI. V was pared by 4 bases and J by 9 bases, with 6 bases of the junction left unmatched. CDR3 size: 15 residues. The CDR3 DNA follows: TGTGCCAGCTCACTACGAGACAGGGGGCTTTCACCCCTCCACTTT. Translated: CASSLRDRGLSPLHF. Drawing the rest from reference TRBV18 and TRBJ1-6, the complete variable domain is NAGVMQNPRHLVRRRGQEARLRCSPMKGHSHVYWYRQLPEEGLKFMVYLQKENIIDESGMPKERFSAEFPKEGPSILRIQQVVRGDSAAYFCASSLRDRGLSPLHFGNGTRLTVT.

J is TRBJ1-6 and V is TRBV29-1; tentative D call: TRBD1 (5 bases). CDR3 length: 13 amino acids. Deletions cut 4 bases from V and 3 bases from J, with 7 bases between. Germline lookup yields CDR1 SQVTM and CDR2 ANQGSEA. This CDR3 is CSVGDGYNSPLHF. The CDR3 coding sequence is TGCAGCGTTGGGGACGGCTATAATTCACCCCTCCACTTT.

This clone was seen only once. The chain is built from TRBV30 and TRBJ1-2; D is perhaps TRBD1 (5 bases). Trimming pared 1 base from V and 8 bases from J, leaving 17 bases between. There are 14 residues in the CDR3. Germline CDR1 is GTSNPN and CDR2 is SVGIG (reference sequence). CDR3 bases: TGTGCCTGGAGTGCGTCAGGGAGGGGAGGAGGCTACACCTTC. Protein product: CAWSASGRGGGYTF.

The chain carries TRBV5-1 and TRBJ2-1; no reliable D call. V was shortened by 0 bases and J by 7 bases, with 11 bases between the two germline ends. The CDR3 loop spans 14 amino acids. The germline V gene encodes CDR1 SGHRS and CDR2 YFSETQ. CDR3 in DNA: TGCGCCAGCAGCTTGGACAGCCCTTCGAATGAGCAGTTCTTC. This sequence encodes CASSLDSPSNEQFF.

This clone was seen a single time. V is TRBV3-1 (or the pseudogene TRBV3-2) and J is TRBJ1-4; D is perhaps TRBD1 (5 bases). Deletions cut 4 bases from V and 7 bases from J, with 19 bases between. The CDR3 has 16 residues. The germline V gene encodes CDR1 LGHDT and CDR2 YNNKEL (reference sequence). The CDR3, as DNA: TGTGCCAGCAGCCCGGCATCAGGGACCGGGAGTGAAAAACTGTTTTTT. Its protein is CASSPASGTGSEKLFF.

The rearrangement uses TRBV18 and TRBJ1-1; TRBD1 matches 7 bases. This CDR3 has 16 residues. The germline V gene encodes CDR1 KGHSH and CDR2 LQKENI. J lost 2 bases, V lost 3 bases, and 9 bases had no gene match. The CDR3 loop is CASSPRDRVYNTEAFF. Written as DNA, the CDR3 is TGTGCCAGCTCACCTCGAGACAGGGTTTACAACACTGAAGCTTTCTTT. The entire variable domain, with the rest obtained from reference TRBV18 and TRBJ1-1, is as follows: NAGVMQNPRHLVRRRGQEARLRCSPMKGHSHVYWYRQLPEEGLKFMVYLQKENIIDESGMPKERFSAEFPKEGPSILRIQQVVRGDSAAYFCASSPRDRVYNTEAFFGQGTRLTVV.

The chain links TRBV7-9 to TRBJ2-1; D is possibly TRBD1 (6 bases). Germline lookup yields CDR1 SEHNR and CDR2 FQNEAQ (reference sequence). This CDR3 is 16 amino acids long. Trimming took 6 bases from V and 4 from J, leaving 19 bases between them. For the CDR3, the DNA is TGTGCCAGCAGTCTCCGGACGGCAGGGGTTTACAATGAGCAGTTCTTC. It specifies CASSLRTAGVYNEQFF.

The J gene is TRBJ1-2, the V gene TRBV9, with no clear D. CDR3 size: 16 residues. Between the trimmed V and J ends, which lost 5 bases and 3 bases, there was a span of 20 bases. CDR1 and CDR2 from the germline V gene are SGDLS and YYNGEE. This CDR3 is CASSHTAGSVDYGYTF. The CDR3 DNA sequence: TGTGCCAGCAGTCATACGGCGGGGTCGGTCGACTATGGCTACACCTTC. The full variable domain, its missing parts supplied by reference TRBV9 and TRBJ1-2, is DSGVTQTPKHLITATGQRVTLRCSPRSGDLSVYWYQQSLDQGLQFLIQYYNGEERAKGNILERFSAQQFPDLHSELNLSSLELGDSALYFCASSHTAGSVDYGYTFGSGTRLTVV.

This chain connects TRBV11-1 to TRBJ1-1, with no clear D. This CDR3 region has 14 residues. CDR1 is SGHAT, CDR2 FQDESV, per germline (reference sequence). Deletions cut 5 bases from V and 0 bases from J, with 10 bases between. The CDR3 DNA is TGTGCCAGCAGCCGACGACGGTTGAACACTGAAGCTTTCTTT. Protein sequence: CASSRRRLNTEAFF.